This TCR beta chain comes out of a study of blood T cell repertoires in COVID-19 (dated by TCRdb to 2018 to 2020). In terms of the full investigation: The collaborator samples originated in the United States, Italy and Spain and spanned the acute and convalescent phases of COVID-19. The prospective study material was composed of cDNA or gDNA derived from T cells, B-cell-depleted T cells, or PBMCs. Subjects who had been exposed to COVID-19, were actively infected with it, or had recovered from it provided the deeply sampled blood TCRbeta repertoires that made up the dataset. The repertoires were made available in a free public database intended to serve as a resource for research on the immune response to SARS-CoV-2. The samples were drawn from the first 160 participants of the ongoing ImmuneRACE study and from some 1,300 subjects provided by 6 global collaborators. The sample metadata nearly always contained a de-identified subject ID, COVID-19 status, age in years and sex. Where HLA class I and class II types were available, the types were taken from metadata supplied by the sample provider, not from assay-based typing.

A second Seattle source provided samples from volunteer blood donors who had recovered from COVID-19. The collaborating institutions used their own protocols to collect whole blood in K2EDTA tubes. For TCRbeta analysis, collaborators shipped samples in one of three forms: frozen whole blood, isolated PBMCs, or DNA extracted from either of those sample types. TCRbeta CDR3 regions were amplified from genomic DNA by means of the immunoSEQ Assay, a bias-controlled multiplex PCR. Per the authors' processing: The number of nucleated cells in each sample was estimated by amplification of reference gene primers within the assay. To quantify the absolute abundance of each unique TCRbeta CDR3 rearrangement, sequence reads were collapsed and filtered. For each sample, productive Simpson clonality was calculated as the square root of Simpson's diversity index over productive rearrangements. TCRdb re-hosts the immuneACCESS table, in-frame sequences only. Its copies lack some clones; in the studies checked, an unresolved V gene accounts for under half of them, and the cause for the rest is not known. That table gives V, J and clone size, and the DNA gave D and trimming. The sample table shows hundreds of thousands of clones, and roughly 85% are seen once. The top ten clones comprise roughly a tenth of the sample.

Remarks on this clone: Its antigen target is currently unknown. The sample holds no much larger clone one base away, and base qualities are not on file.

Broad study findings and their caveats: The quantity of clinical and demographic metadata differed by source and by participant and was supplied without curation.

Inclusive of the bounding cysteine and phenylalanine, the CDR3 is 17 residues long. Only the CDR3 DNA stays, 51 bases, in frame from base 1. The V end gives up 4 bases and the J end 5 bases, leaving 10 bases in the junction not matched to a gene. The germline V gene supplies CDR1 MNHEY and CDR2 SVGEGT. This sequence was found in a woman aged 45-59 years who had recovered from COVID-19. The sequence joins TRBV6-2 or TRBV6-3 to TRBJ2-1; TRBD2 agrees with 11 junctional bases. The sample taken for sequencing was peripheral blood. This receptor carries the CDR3 CASSFYPSGRFNNEQFF. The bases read TGTGCCAGCAGTTTCTACCCTAGCGGGAGGTTTAACAATGAGCAGTTCTTC.